These 2 T cell receptor beta chains were sequenced from one sample in a study of blood T cells in healthy people across ages. Primed by a sample-barcoded 5' primer and a J-beta primer mix, a second PCR proceeded for about 7 to 11 cycles. A single record per CDR3 protein comes from TCRdb applying MiXCR to the 5' RACE reads. The sample has over a million distinct CDR3 sequences, 42% seen once. The material sequenced was blood. The receptors here all came from a woman aged 18-35 years in good health.

This rearrangement joins TRBV20-1 to TRBJ2-5, with D perhaps matching TRBD1 or TRBD2 (5 bases each). Looked up from germline, CDR1 is DFQATT and CDR2 is SNEGSKA (reference sequence). V was trimmed by 2 bases and J by 5 bases, leaving 18 bases between them. The CDR3 consists of 15 residues. The CDR3 sequence: CSARRQTGEGETQYF. CDR3 DNA: TGCAGTGCTAGAAGACAGACGGGTGAGGGGGAGACCCAGTACTTC.

Worth noting for this clonotype: An end of the junction does not agree with germline; a read error may underlie this. The chain couples TRBV6-1 to TRBJ1-2, with a tentative D call TRBD1 (5 bases). This CDR3 contains 17 residues. Per the germline V gene, CDR1 is MNHNS and CDR2 is SASEGT. The CDR3 region has the DNA TGTGCCAGCAGTGGCGGAACAGGACGAGAAGCTAACTATGGCCACACCTTC. This codes for CASSGGTGREANYGHTF.